This TCR beta chain was found in a study of shared clonotypes between healthy human individuals. The overall study: Per-donor plates numbered three CD4 naive, three CD4 memory, two CD8 naive and one CD8 memory.

Concerning this clone itself: Its antigen is still unknown. This same CDR3 is encoded by further DNA sequences in the sample.

Findings and caveats of the study: Estimated richness was generally greater in naive than memory subsets.

Data came from immunoSEQ multiplex PCR; TCRdb stores just in-frame clones and leaves some out. The sample contains approximately 2.3 million clones, about 92% of which appear only once. V dropped 5 bases and J dropped 2; count of bases not matched to a gene: 3. The germline V gene encodes CDR1 MDHEN and CDR2 SYDVKM. This CDR3 contains 15 residues. The sequenced material came from naive CD4+ T cells from PBMCs. This sample's subset: CD45RA+ positively selected. This chain connects TRBV28 to TRBJ1-5; 10 nucleotides align to TRBD1. The sequence was obtained from a man aged 18 to 35 in good health. Some clones in this sample may be carry-over from other donors' samples. The CDR3 spells CASSRDRGRNQPQHF. In DNA form, the CDR3 reads TGTGCCAGCAGTAGGGACAGGGGCCGCAATCAGCCCCAGCATTTT. Variable domain in full (rest from reference TRBV28 and TRBJ1-5): DVKVTQSSRYLVKRTGEKVFLECVQDMDHENMFWYRQDPGLGLRLIYFSYDVKMKEKGDIPEGYSVSREKKERFSLILESASTNQTSMYLCASSRDRGRNQPQHFGDGTRLSIL.